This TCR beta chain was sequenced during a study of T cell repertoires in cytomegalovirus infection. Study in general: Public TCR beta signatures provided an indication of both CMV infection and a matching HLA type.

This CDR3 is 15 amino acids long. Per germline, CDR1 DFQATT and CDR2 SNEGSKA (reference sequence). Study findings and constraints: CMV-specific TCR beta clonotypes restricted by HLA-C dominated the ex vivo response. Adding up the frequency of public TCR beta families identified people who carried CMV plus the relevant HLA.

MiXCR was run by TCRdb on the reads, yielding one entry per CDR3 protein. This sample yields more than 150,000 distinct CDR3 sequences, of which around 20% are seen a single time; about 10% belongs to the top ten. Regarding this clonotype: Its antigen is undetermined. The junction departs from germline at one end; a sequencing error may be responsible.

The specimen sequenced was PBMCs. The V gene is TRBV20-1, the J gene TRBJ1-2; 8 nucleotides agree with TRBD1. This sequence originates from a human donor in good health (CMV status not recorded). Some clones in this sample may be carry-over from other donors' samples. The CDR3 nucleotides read TGCAGTCCTAGACGCCTGACAGGGGAAAACTATGGCTACACCTTC. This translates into CSPRRLTGENYGYTF.